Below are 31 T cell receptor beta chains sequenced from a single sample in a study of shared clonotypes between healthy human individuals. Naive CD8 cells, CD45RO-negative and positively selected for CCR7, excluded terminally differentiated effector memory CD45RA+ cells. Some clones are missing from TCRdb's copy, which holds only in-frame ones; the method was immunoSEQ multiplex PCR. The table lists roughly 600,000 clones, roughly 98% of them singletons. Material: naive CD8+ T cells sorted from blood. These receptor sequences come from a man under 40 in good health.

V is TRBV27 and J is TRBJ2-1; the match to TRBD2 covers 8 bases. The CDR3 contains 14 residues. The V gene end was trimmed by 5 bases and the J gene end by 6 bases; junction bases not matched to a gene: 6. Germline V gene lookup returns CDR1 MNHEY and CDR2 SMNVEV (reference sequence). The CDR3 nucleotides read TGTGCCAGCAGTCCGGGACTAGGAACCAATGAGCAGTTCTTC. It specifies CASSPGLGTNEQFF.

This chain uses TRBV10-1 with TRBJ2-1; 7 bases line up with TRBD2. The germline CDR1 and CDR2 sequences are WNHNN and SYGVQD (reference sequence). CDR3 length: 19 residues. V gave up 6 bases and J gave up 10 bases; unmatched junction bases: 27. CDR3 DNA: TGCGCCAGCAGAATGAGTTGTTGTGCTGGCGGGAGTCTTATGGGGGAGCAGTTCTTC. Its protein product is CASRMSCCAGGSLMGEQFF.

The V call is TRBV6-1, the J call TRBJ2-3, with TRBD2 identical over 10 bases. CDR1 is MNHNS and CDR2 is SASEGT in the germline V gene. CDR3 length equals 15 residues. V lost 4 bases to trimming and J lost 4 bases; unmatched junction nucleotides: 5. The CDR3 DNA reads TGTGCCAGCAGTGTTGGTAGCGGGAGGTCAGATACGCAGTATTTT. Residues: CASSVGSGRSDTQYF.

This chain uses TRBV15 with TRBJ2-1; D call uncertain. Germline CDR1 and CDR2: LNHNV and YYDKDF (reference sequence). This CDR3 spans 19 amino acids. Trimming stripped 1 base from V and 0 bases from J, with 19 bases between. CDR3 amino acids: CATSRGVLSGGSSYNEQFF. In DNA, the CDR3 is TGTGCCACCAGCAGAGGAGTTTTGTCCGGCGGCAGCTCCTACAATGAGCAGTTCTTC.

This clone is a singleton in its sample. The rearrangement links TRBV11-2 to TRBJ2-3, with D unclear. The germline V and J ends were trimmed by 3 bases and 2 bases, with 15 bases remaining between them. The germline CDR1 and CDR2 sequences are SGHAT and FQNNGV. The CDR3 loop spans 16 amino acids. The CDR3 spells CASSFPSRLYTDTQYF. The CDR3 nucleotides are TGTGCCAGCAGCTTCCCAAGCCGCCTATACACAGATACGCAGTATTTT.

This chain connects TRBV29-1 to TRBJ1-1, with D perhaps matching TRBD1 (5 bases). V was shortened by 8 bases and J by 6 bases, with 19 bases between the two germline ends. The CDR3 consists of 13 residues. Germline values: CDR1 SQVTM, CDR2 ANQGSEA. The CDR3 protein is CSITGQGSAEAFF. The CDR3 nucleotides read TGCAGCATCACGGGGCAGGGTAGCGCTGAAGCTTTCTTT. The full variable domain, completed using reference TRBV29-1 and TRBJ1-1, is SAVISQKPSRDICQRGTSLTIQCQVDSQVTMMFWYRQQPGQSLTLIATANQGSEATYESGFVIDKFPISRPNLTFSTLTVSNMSPEDSSIYLCSITGQGSAEAFFGQGTRLTVV.

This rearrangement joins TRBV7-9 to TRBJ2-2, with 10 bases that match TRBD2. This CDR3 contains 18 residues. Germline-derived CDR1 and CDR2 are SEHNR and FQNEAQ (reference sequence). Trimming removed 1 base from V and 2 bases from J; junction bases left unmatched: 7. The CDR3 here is CASSLVLSGRSNTGELFF. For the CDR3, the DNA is TGTGCCAGCAGCTTAGTTCTTAGCGGGAGGTCCAACACCGGGGAGCTGTTTTTT.

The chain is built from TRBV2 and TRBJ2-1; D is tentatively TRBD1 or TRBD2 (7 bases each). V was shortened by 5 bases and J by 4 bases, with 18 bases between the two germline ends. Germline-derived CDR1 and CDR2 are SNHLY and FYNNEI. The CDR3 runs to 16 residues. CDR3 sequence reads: CASSTQGGGLYNEQFF. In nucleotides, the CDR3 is TGTGCCAGCAGTACGCAGGGGGGAGGGCTGTACAATGAGCAGTTCTTC. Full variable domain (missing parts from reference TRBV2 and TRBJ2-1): EPEVTQTPSHQVTQMGQEVILRCVPISNHLYFYWYRQILGQKVEFLVSFYNNEISEKSEIFDDQFSVERPDGSNFTLKIRSTKLEDSAMYFCASSTQGGGLYNEQFFGPGTRLTVL.

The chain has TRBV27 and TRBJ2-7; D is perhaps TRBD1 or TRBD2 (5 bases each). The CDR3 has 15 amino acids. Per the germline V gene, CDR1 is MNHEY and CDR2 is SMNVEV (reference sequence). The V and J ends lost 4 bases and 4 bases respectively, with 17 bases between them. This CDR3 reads CASSSPLGTTYEQYF. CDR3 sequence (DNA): TGTGCCAGCAGTTCCCCACTAGGGACCACGTACGAGCAGTACTTC.

The CDR3 spells CASSLVGPGQETQYF. DNA of the CDR3: TGTGCCAGCAGCTTAGTAGGGCCAGGCCAAGAGACCCAGTACTTC. The rearrangement links TRBV11-2 to TRBJ2-5, with D uncertain. V lost 1 base and J 1 base, leaving 10 bases between the germline ends. This CDR3 spans 15 amino acids. CDR1 is SGHAT, CDR2 FQNNGV, per germline.

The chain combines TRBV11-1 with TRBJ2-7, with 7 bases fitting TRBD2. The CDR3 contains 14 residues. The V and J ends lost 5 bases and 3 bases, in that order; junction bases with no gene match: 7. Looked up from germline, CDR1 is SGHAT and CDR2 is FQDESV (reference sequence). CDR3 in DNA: TGTGCCAGCAGCCTTCATTGGGGGGGCTACGAGCAGTACTTC. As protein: CASSLHWGGYEQYF.

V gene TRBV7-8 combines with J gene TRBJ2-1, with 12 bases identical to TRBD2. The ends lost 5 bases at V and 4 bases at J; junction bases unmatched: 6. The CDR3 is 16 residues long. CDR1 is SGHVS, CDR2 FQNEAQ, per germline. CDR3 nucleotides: TGTGCCAGCAGCCCGCGACTAGCGGGAGTTTACAATGAGCAGTTCTTC. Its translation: CASSPRLAGVYNEQFF.

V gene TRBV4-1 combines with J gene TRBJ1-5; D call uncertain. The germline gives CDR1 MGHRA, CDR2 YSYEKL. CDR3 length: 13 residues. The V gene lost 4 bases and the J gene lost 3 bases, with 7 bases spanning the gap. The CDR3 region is CASSPGANQPQHF. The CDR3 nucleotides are TGCGCCAGCAGCCCAGGCGCCAATCAGCCCCAGCATTTT.

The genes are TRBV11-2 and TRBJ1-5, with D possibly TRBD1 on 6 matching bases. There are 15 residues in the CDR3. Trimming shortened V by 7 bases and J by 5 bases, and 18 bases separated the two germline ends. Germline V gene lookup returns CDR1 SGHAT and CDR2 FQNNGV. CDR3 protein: CASTQGTGEDQPQHF. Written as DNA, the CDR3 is TGTGCCAGCACTCAGGGGACCGGCGAAGATCAGCCCCAGCATTTT.

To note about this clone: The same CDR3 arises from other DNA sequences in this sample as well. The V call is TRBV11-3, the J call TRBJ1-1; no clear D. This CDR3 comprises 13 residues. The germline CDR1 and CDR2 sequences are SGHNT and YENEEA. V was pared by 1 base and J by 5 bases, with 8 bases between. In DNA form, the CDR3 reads TGTGCCAGCAGCTTAGGTTCTGGGACTGAAGCTTTCTTT. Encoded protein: CASSLGSGTEAFF.

CDR3 protein: CASSVVGESTDTQYF. The CDR3, as DNA: TGTGCCAGCAGCGTAGTTGGGGAAAGCACAGATACGCAGTATTTT. The chain carries TRBV9 and TRBJ2-3; D gene uncertain. Trimming stripped 0 bases from V and 0 bases from J, with 8 bases between. Germline values: CDR1 SGDLS, CDR2 YYNGEE. CDR3 length: 15 amino acids.

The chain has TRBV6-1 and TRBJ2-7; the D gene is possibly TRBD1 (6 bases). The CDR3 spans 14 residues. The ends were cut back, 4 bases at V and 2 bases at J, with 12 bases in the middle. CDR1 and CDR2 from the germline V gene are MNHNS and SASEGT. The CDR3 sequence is CASSAMTGPYEQYF. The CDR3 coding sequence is TGTGCCAGCAGTGCCATGACAGGCCCCTACGAGCAGTACTTC.

CDR3 residues: CASSEGRLGNQPQHF. The CDR3 DNA is TGTGCCAGCAGTGAGGGGCGGTTGGGCAATCAGCCCCAGCATTTT. The chain carries TRBV2 and TRBJ1-5; D is possibly TRBD1 (5 bases). From germline, CDR1 is SNHLY and CDR2 FYNNEI. This CDR3 contains 15 residues. Trimming left V 3 bases short and J 2 bases short, with 11 bases between.

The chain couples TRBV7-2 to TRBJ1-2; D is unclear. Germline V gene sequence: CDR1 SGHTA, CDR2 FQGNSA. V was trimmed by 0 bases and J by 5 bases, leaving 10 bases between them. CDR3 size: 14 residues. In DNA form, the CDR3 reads TGTGCCAGCAGCTTAGCGGGAGCAGCATATGGCTACACCTTC. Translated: CASSLAGAAYGYTF.

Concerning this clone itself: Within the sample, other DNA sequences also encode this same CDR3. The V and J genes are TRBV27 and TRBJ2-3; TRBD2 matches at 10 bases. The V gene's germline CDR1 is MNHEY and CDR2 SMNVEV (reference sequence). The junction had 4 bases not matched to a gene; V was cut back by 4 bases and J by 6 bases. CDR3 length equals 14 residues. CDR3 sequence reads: CASSSRLAGDTQYF. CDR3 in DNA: TGTGCCAGCAGTTCCCGACTAGCGGGCGATACGCAGTATTTT.

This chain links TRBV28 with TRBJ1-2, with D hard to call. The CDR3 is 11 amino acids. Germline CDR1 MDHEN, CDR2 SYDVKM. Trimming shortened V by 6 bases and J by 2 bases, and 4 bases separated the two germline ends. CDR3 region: CASSRNYGYTF. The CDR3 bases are TGTGCCAGCAGCCGAAACTATGGCTACACCTTC.

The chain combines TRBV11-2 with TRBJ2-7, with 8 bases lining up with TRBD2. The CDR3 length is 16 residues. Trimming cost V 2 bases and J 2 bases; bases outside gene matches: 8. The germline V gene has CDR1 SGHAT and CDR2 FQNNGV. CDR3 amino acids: CASSLRNREGPYEQYF. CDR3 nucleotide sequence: TGTGCCAGCAGCTTAAGGAACCGGGAGGGCCCCTACGAGCAGTACTTC.

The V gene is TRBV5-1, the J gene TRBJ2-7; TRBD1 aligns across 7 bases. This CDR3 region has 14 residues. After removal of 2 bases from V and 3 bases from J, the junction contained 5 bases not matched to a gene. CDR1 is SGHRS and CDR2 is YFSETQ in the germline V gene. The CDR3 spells CASSFATGRYEQYF. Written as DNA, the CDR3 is TGCGCCAGCAGCTTCGCGACAGGGCGCTACGAGCAGTACTTC.

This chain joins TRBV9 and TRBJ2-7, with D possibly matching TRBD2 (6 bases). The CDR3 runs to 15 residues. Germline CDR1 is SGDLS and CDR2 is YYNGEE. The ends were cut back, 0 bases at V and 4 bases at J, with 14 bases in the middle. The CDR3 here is CASSVEGAGPYEQYF. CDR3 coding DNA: TGTGCCAGCAGCGTAGAGGGAGCGGGCCCTTACGAGCAGTACTTC.

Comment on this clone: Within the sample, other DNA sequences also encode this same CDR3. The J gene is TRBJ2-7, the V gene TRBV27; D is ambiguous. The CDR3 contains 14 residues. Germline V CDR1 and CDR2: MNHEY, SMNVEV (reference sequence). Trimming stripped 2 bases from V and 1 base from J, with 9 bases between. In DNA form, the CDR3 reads TGTGCCAGCAGTTTAGGATCCGGTTCCTACGAGCAGTACTTC. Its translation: CASSLGSGSYEQYF.

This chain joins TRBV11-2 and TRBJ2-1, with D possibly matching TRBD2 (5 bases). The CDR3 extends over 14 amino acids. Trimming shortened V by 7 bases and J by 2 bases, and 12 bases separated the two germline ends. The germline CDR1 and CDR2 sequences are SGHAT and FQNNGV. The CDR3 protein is CASTRVGAYNEQFF. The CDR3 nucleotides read TGTGCCAGCACCCGGGTGGGAGCCTACAATGAGCAGTTCTTC. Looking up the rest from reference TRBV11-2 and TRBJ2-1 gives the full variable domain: EAGVAQSPRYKIIEKRQSVAFWCNPISGHATLYWYQQILGQGPKLLIQFQNNGVVDDSQLPKDRFSAERLKGVDSTLKIQPAKLEDSAVYLCASTRVGAYNEQFFGPGTRLTVL.

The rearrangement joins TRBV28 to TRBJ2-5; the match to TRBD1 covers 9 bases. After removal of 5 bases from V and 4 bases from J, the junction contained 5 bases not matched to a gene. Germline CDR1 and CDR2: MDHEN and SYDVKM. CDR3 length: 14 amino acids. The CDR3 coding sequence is TGTGCCAGCAGTCCCACAGGGGGCGGAGAGACCCAGTACTTC. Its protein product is CASSPTGGGETQYF. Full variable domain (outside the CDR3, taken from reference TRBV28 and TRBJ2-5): DVKVTQSSRYLVKRTGEKVFLECVQDMDHENMFWYRQDPGLGLRLIYFSYDVKMKEKGDIPEGYSVSREKKERFSLILESASTNQTSMYLCASSPTGGGETQYFGPGTRLLVL.

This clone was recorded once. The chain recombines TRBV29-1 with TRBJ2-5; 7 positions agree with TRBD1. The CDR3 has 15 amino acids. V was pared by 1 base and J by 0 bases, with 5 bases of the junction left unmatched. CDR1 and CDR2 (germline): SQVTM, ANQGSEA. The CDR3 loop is CSVEGDRYYQETQYF. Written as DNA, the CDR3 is TGCAGCGTTGAAGGGGACAGATATTACCAAGAGACCCAGTACTTC. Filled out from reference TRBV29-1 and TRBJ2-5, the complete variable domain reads SAVISQKPSRDICQRGTSLTIQCQVDSQVTMMFWYRQQPGQSLTLIATANQGSEATYESGFVIDKFPISRPNLTFSTLTVSNMSPEDSSIYLCSVEGDRYYQETQYFGPGTRLLVL.

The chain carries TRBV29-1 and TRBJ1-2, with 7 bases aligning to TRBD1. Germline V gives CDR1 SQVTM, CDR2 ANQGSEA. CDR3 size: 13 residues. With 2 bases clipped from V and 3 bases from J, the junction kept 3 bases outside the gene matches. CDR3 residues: CSVETGVYYGYTF. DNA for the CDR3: TGCAGCGTTGAAACAGGGGTATACTATGGCTACACCTTC.

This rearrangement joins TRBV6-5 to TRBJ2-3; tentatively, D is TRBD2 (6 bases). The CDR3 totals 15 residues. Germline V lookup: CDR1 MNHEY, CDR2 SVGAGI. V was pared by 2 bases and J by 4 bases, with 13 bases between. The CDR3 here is CASSYALGLPDTQYF. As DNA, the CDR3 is TGTGCCAGCAGTTACGCCCTGGGACTTCCAGATACGCAGTATTTT.

The CDR3 sequence: CASSEGLAGTGAYEQYF. The CDR3 nucleotides read TGTGCCAGCAGTGAAGGACTAGCGGGAACTGGGGCCTACGAGCAGTACTTC. The gene calls are TRBV6-1 and TRBJ2-7, with 11 bases identical to TRBD2. Trimming took 1 base from V and 2 from J; bases not matched to a gene: 7. CDR1 MNHNS and CDR2 SASEGT come from the germline V gene. The CDR3 totals 17 residues.